A selection of T cell receptor beta chains follows, all from one sample in a study of vaccination and CD4 T cells after COVID-19. MiXCR, applied by TCRdb to the PCR reads, yields one record per CDR3 protein. The sample yields around 9,100 distinct CDR3 sequences, 36% seen once. Antigens of these TCRs are unknown. The sequenced sample consisted of CD4+ T cells from blood, cultured in vitro. The receptors come from a human donor in good health. CDR3s include the opening cysteine and the closing phenylalanine or tryptophan. Fields, in order: V gene, CDR3 protein.

TRBV2,CASSQETVSYEQYF
TRBV20-1,CSVKRKTEYSNQPQHF
TRBV20-1,CSATSSGGNNEQFF
TRBV7-9,CASSYDPTTDTQYF
TRBV6-2/TRBV6-3,CASSYGTSAYEQYF
TRBV6-1,CASSEAGGRNQPQHF
TRBV28,CATPGNEGTDTQYF
TRBV27,CASWAHSTGDQPQHF
TRBV9,CASSVTPGEGNYGYTF
TRBV6-2/TRBV6-3,CASSPDRETGELFF
TRBV20-1,CSAPHVQGAAEAFF
TRBV6-2/TRBV6-3,CASSYGSNQPQPPQHRHF
TRBV6-2/TRBV6-3,CASSQTQGEIYNEQFF
TRBV30,CAWSAQGKGTYEQYF
TRBV7-6,CASSQTAPQLAGANPLYNEQFF
TRBV6-1,CASSVTSGRAQETQYF
TRBV29-1,CSVSAGEETQYF
TRBV19,CASRRGFGTSSYNEQFF
TRBV5-4,CASSHTPGGGETQYF
TRBV6-2/TRBV6-3,CAGSLAGGASEQYF
TRBV6-5,CASSYSVDNEQFF
TRBV4-3,CASSQDFLGAADTQYF
TRBV20-1,CSAKASGNRYEQFF
TRBV20-1,CSSGGVRAKNIQYF
TRBV5-1,CASSLEGSGSETQYF
TRBV6-1,CASERNDGNTQYF
TRBV7-2,CASSAQKGSYNEQFF
TRBV12-3/TRBV12-4,CASSHTGSYGYTF
TRBV20-1,CSARGTLPEQETQYF
TRBV14,CASSQVQSSGYTF
TRBV6-1,CASRSLGLAGRSYEQYF
TRBV28,CASTGREQYF
TRBV15,CATSRGEQYF